This paragraph covers one T cell receptor (beta chain) sequence. Antigen unknown. As the sequencing template, cDNA was produced by extracting RNA and reverse transcribing it. The table came from immunoSEQ multiplex PCR; TCRdb's copy has only in-frame clones and leaves some out. The sample lists 250,000 to 350,000 clones, 45% to 70% occurring once. This entry belongs to a study of CD8+ T cells in alopecia areata. Study-level points and caveats: Tofacitinib significantly brought down scalp clonality and expanded CD8+ clones among top 100. Many expanded lesional clones remained in scalp and blood on tofacitinib. Scalp lesions, especially in alopecia totalis/universalis, had higher clonality than normal scalp.

V shed 3 bases and J shed 6 bases, with 6 bases lying between them. Germline CDR1 reads LNHDA; CDR2 reads SQIVND (reference sequence). The CDR3 runs 12 residues. The treatment denotes: oral pan-JAK inhibitor, 5-10 mg twice daily. Researchers gathered lesional scalp punch biopsies and peripheral blood from patients with alopecia areata. The chain employs TRBV19 and TRBJ2-4; D call uncertain. The origin of this receptor is a human donor with alopecia areata. The source material was CD4+ T cells sorted from blood, sampled around week 54, from a patient treated with tofacitinib. The DNA of the CDR3 is TGTGCCAGTAGTATGGGGATAAACATTCAGTACTTC. It translates to CASSMGINIQYF.